The text below deals with one TCR beta chain. The CDR3 is 11 residues long. V was cut by 5 bases and J by 7 bases, with 8 bases left in between. Germline lookup yields CDR1 SEHNR and CDR2 FQNEAQ (reference sequence). The source of the sample is a study of T cell clones after liver transplantation. Study at large: As an antigen-independent comparator, third-party-reactive TCRbeta sequences came from pre-transplant mixed lymphocyte reactions. Three of eight recipients were HCV-positive; others had non-autoimmune, non-viral indications.

Data came from immunoSEQ multiplex PCR; TCRdb stores just in-frame clones and leaves some out. The sample lists under 90,000 clones; 75% to 90% were seen once. The TCR originated in a human donor who received a liver transplant. The chain recombines TRBV7-9 with TRBJ1-1; D is uncertain. The sequencing here drew on CD4+ T cells from blood, taken before liver transplant. CDR3 bases: TGTGCCAGCAGCCGGTTTGATGAAGCTTTCTTT. It encodes CASSRFDEAFF.